Listed here are 30 T cell receptor beta chains from one sample, sequenced in a study of blood T cells in healthy people across ages. With a J-beta primer mix and a sample-barcoded 5' primer, a second PCR ran about 6 to 11 cycles. TCRdb called the 5' RACE reads again in MiXCR, with one record for every CDR3 protein. This table holds 1.6 million or so distinct CDR3 sequences, 34% found once. The sample taken for sequencing was blood. The receptor source for this set is a woman aged 30 to 39 in good health.

V and J are TRBV20-1 and TRBJ1-5; D is possibly TRBD1 (6 bases). This CDR3 is 15 amino acids long. Germline V gene sequence: CDR1 DFQATT, CDR2 SNEGSKA (reference sequence). Trimming shortened V by 1 base and J by 3 bases, and 13 bases separated the two germline ends. The CDR3 is CSARGAGVINQPQHF. In nucleotides, the CDR3 is TGCAGTGCTAGAGGTGCAGGGGTTATCAATCAGCCCCAGCATTTT.

This chain connects TRBV10-3 to TRBJ2-7; 7 nucleotides line up with TRBD2. The CDR3 runs to 14 residues. Germline CDR1 reads ENHRY; CDR2 reads SYGVKD. Trimming took 4 bases from V and 2 from J; bases not matched to a gene: 5. For the CDR3, the DNA is TGTGCCATCAGTGGCACTAGCGCCGCCTACGAGCAGTACTTC. Translating gives CAISGTSAAYEQYF.

The rearrangement uses TRBV12-3 or TRBV12-4 and TRBJ1-4, with D unresolved. CDR3 length: 13 amino acids. V lost 1 base to trimming and J lost 5 bases, with 5 bases between them. The CDR3 DNA sequence: TGTGCCAGCAGTTTAGAGGGAAATGAAAAACTGTTTTTT. It codes for CASSLEGNEKLFF.

The chain carries TRBV7-9 and TRBJ1-6; D perhaps matches TRBD1 (6 bases). From germline, CDR1 is SEHNR and CDR2 FQNEAQ (reference sequence). The CDR3 loop spans 15 amino acids. V was pared by 5 bases and J by 6 bases, with 14 bases between. The CDR3 DNA reads TGTGCCAGCAGCCCATCCGGGACACCTAATTCACCCCTCCACTTT. As protein: CASSPSGTPNSPLHF.

The chain's CDR3 is CASRSRSYGYTF. Written as DNA, the CDR3 is TGTGCCAGCAGGAGCCGCAGTTATGGCTACACCTTC. The J gene is TRBJ1-2, the V gene TRBV2; D is unresolved. Trimming pared 6 bases from V and 5 bases from J, leaving 10 bases between. There are 12 residues in the CDR3. Germline CDR1 is SNHLY and CDR2 is FYNNEI.

On this clonotype itself: One junction end does not reproduce the germline sequence, and a read error may be involved. The chain has TRBV5-1 and TRBJ2-3, with TRBD1 identical over 9 bases. CDR3 size: 15 residues. Germline V gives CDR1 SGHRS, CDR2 YFSETQ. In nucleotides, the CDR3 is TGCGCCAGCAGCCGAGGGACAGGGATAACAGATGCGCAGTATTTT. This codes for CASSRGTGITDAQYF. The full variable domain, rest sourced from reference TRBV5-1 and TRBJ2-3, is KAGVTQTPRYLIKTRGQQVTLSCSPISGHRSVSWYQQTPGQGLQFLFEYFSETQRNKGNFPGRFSGRQFSNSRSEMNVSTLELGDSALYLCASSRGTGITDAQYFGPGTRLTVL.

Of note for this clonotype: One junction end does not reproduce the germline sequence, and a read error may be involved. The CDR3 reads CASKDPGGTDAQYF. The CDR3 DNA reads TGTGCCAGCAAAGACCCAGGCGGCACAGATGCGCAGTATTTT. The chain links TRBV27 to TRBJ2-3; D not certain. Germline loops: CDR1 MNHEY, CDR2 SMNVEV (reference sequence). CDR3 size: 14 residues.

This clonotype was found many times. This chain uses TRBV12-3 or TRBV12-4 with TRBJ2-7; TRBD2 matches 13 bases. CDR3 length equals 14 residues. J was trimmed by 9 bases and V by 6 bases; bases with no gene match: 8. This chain's CDR3 is CASSLGLAGAGQYF. CDR3 nucleotides: TGTGCCAGCAGCCTCGGACTAGCGGGAGCAGGGCAGTACTTC.

This clonotype turned up a few times. The chain employs TRBV15 and TRBJ2-7, with 7 bases lining up with TRBD2. Trimming removed 3 bases from V and 3 bases from J; junction bases left unmatched: 8. This CDR3 is built from 15 residues. Germline CDR1 and CDR2: LNHNV and YYDKDF (reference sequence). The CDR3 region has the DNA TGTGCCACCAGCAGGGTTGGGGGGGACGACTACGAGCAGTACTTC. Its protein product is CATSRVGGDDYEQYF.

In its sample, this clonotype was seen once. V gene TRBV10-2 combines with J gene TRBJ2-7; the match to TRBD2 covers 8 bases. CDR3 length: 14 amino acids. V shed 7 bases, J shed 3 bases, and the junction held 8 bases outside the gene matches. The V gene's germline CDR1 is WSHSY and CDR2 SAAADI. The CDR3 nucleotides read TGCGCCAGCACCTGGCGGGGGGTCCACTACGAGCAGTACTTC. It encodes CASTWRGVHYEQYF.

The rearrangement uses TRBV4-2 and TRBJ2-3; no definite D call. The CDR3 is made up of 15 amino acids. Trimming removed 0 bases at V and 1 base at J, with 8 bases between. Germline V gene data show CDR1 as LGHNA and CDR2 as YNFKEQ. CDR3 residues: CASSQDIAGTDTQYF. The CDR3 coding sequence is TGTGCCAGCAGCCAAGATATCGCGGGCACAGATACGCAGTATTTT.

The chain employs TRBV2 and TRBJ2-1, with D possibly being TRBD1 (6 bases). Germline loops: CDR1 SNHLY, CDR2 FYNNEI. Deletions cut 8 bases from V and 9 bases from J, with 11 bases between. The CDR3 loop spans 11 amino acids. The CDR3 sequence: CASAGAGEQFF. CDR3 nucleotides: TGTGCCAGCGCAGGGGCAGGTGAGCAGTTCTTC. Supplemented by reference TRBV2 and TRBJ2-1, the full variable domain reads EPEVTQTPSHQVTQMGQEVILRCVPISNHLYFYWYRQILGQKVEFLVSFYNNEISEKSEIFDDQFSVERPDGSNFTLKIRSTKLEDSAMYFCASAGAGEQFFGPGTRLTVL.

This clonotype was seen many times. The genes are TRBV20-1 and TRBJ1-4; TRBD1 might be the D (5 bases). V was clipped by 5 bases and J by 0 bases, with 10 bases between them. CDR3 length: 14 amino acids. Germline lookup yields CDR1 DFQATT and CDR2 SNEGSKA (reference sequence). This CDR3 is CSARGTATNEKLFF. DNA for the CDR3: TGCAGTGCTCGGGGGACGGCAACTAATGAAAAACTGTTTTTT.

The rearrangement joins TRBV27 to TRBJ2-1; no definite D call. Trimming pared 5 bases from V and 3 bases from J, leaving 14 bases between. This CDR3 comprises 15 residues. Germline lookup yields CDR1 MNHEY and CDR2 SMNVEV (reference sequence). The CDR3 here is CASSARQVVYNEQFF. The CDR3 region has the DNA TGTGCCAGCAGTGCGAGGCAGGTCGTCTACAATGAGCAGTTCTTC.

This chain connects TRBV7-9 to TRBJ2-3; D is tentatively TRBD1 or TRBD2 (5 bases each). V was trimmed by 6 bases and J by 5 bases, leaving 18 bases between them. The CDR3 extends over 15 amino acids. Per the germline V gene, CDR1 is SEHNR and CDR2 is FQNEAQ (reference sequence). The chain's CDR3 is CASSYQGVRGDTQYF. The DNA of the CDR3 is TGTGCCAGCAGTTACCAGGGAGTCCGTGGAGATACGCAGTATTTT.

This clonotype has more than one count but fewer than ten. The chain employs TRBV9 and TRBJ2-1; possibly TRBD2 for D (6 bases). The V and J ends lost 4 bases and 7 bases respectively, with 18 bases between them. The CDR3 extends over 15 amino acids. Germline CDR1 SGDLS, CDR2 YYNGEE. CDR3 nucleotides: TGTGCCAGCAGCCCCGCGGGGCAGGGTTGGAATGAGCAGTTCTTC. As protein: CASSPAGQGWNEQFF.

This clonotype was seen a handful of times. This sequence joins TRBV4-1 and TRBJ2-1; TRBD1 might be the D (6 bases). This CDR3 comprises 13 residues. Deletions cut 5 bases from V and 9 bases from J, with 14 bases between. Germline V gene data show CDR1 as MGHRA and CDR2 as YSYEKL. CDR3 loop: CASSRGIWGEQFF. The DNA for the CDR3 is TGCGCCAGCAGCAGGGGGATTTGGGGTGAGCAGTTCTTC.

This clonotype was seen many times. This chain uses TRBV5-8 with TRBJ2-7; D might be TRBD1 (6 bases). With 4 bases removed from V and 3 bases from J, the gap between germline ends came to 17 bases. Germline CDR1 reads SGHTS; CDR2 reads YDEGEE. CDR3 length: 15 residues. The CDR3 DNA follows: TGTGCCAGCAGCCGCGCGAACAGGGCCCGCTACGAGCAGTACTTC. Translating it yields CASSRANRARYEQYF.

The rearrangement joins TRBV2 to TRBJ2-1; D assignment may be TRBD1 or TRBD2 (6 bases each). This CDR3 contains 14 residues. Germline CDR1 and CDR2: SNHLY and FYNNEI. V was shortened by 3 bases and J by 2 bases, with 8 bases between the two germline ends. CDR3 loop: CASSERDTYNEQFF. The CDR3 DNA follows: TGTGCCAGCAGTGAGCGGGACACCTACAATGAGCAGTTCTTC.

This clonotype came up a few times. This rearrangement joins TRBV20-1 to TRBJ2-5, with D possibly being TRBD1 or TRBD2 (5 bases each). The CDR3 has 14 amino acids. Germline assignment: CDR1 DFQATT and CDR2 SNEGSKA (reference sequence). V was trimmed by 4 bases and J by 1 base, leaving 13 bases between them. CDR3 coding DNA: TGCAGTGCTACCCCCAGGGAGCCCCAAGAGACCCAGTACTTC. Translating it yields CSATPREPQETQYF.

This clonotype has only a few counts. A read error may be the cause here, since a much bigger clone is one base away. Here the CDR3 omits its conserved ending phenylalanine or tryptophan, so a read error is the likely source. The chain is built from TRBV7-9 and TRBJ2-7; tentatively, D is TRBD1 (6 bases). The J call is in doubt because the DNA end fits TRBJ2-5 better. CDR3 length equals 14 residues. The germline gives CDR1 SEHNR, CDR2 FQNEAQ (reference sequence). The CDR3 here is CASSLGRGQETQYC. CDR3 coding DNA: TGTGCCAGCAGCTTAGGAAGGGGGCAAGAGACCCAGTACTGC.

V and J are TRBV6-1 and TRBJ2-7, with D tentatively TRBD1 (5 bases). The length of the CDR3 is 15 residues. Trimming left V 2 bases short and J 5 bases short, with 16 bases between. Germline V gene sequence: CDR1 MNHNS, CDR2 SASEGT. CDR3 protein: CASSESAVPRDEQYF. The CDR3 nucleotides are TGTGCCAGCAGTGAATCGGCGGTGCCCAGGGACGAGCAGTACTTC.

The chain carries TRBV7-3 and TRBJ2-3, with D uncertain. Trimming stripped 4 bases from V and 4 bases from J, with 18 bases between. Germline V gene sequence: CDR1 SGHTA, CDR2 FQGTGA. This CDR3 contains 16 residues. The DNA for the CDR3 is TGTGCCAGCAGCTCCACAACCAGCGAGGATCCAGATACGCAGTATTTT. Protein: CASSSTTSEDPDTQYF.

The rearrangement joins TRBV20-1 to TRBJ2-1, with 12 bases lining up with TRBD2. With 0 bases clipped from V and 0 bases from J, the junction kept 12 bases outside the gene matches. CDR1 and CDR2 from the germline V gene are DFQATT and SNEGSKA (reference sequence). CDR3 size: 20 residues. The CDR3 DNA is TGCAGTGCTAGAGACCCAAAACTAGCGGGAGGTTATCACTCCTACAATGAGCAGTTCTTC. Translating gives CSARDPKLAGGYHSYNEQFF.

This clonotype has only a few counts. This chain's CDR3 is CASSSRNTGELFF. The CDR3, as DNA: TGTGCCAGCAGTTCTAGGAACACCGGGGAGCTGTTTTTT. The chain carries TRBV6-4 and TRBJ2-2; D is ambiguous. This CDR3 has 13 residues. Germline lookup yields CDR1 MRHNA and CDR2 SNTAGT. V was pared by 5 bases and J by 1 base, with 5 bases between.

This CDR3 is CASSASDKSGYGYTF. CDR3 nucleotides: TGTGCCAGCAGTGCCTCAGATAAATCGGGTTATGGCTACACCTTC. The chain couples TRBV28 to TRBJ1-2; the D is unclear. Germline CDR1 MDHEN, CDR2 SYDVKM. The V and J ends lost 5 bases and 5 bases respectively, with 18 bases between them. This CDR3 is built from 15 residues.

Many counts were recorded for this clonotype. The rearrangement joins TRBV24-1 to TRBJ2-1; 7 bases fit TRBD2. Germline CDR1 reads KGHDR; CDR2 reads SFDVKD. The V segment lost 2 bases and the J segment 7 bases; nucleotides outside the gene matches: 13. This CDR3 is built from 17 residues. DNA of the CDR3: TGTGCCACCAGTGATTCGGCCACCGGGACTACCACTAATGAGCAGTTCTTC. This gives the protein CATSDSATGTTTNEQFF.

This chain links TRBV28 with TRBJ1-1; D gene ambiguous. The CDR3 length is 15 residues. V was clipped by 2 bases and J by 8 bases, with 18 bases between them. Germline V CDR1 and CDR2: MDHEN, SYDVKM. The CDR3 is CASSLSTLGWAEAFF. The CDR3 DNA reads TGTGCCAGCAGTTTAAGTACGTTAGGGTGGGCCGAAGCTTTCTTT.

The gene calls are TRBV20-1 and TRBJ2-7; TRBD1 aligns across 11 bases. Germline CDR1 reads DFQATT; CDR2 reads SNEGSKA (reference sequence). This CDR3 spans 16 amino acids. V lost 3 bases and J lost 4; bases outside the gene matches: 11. In nucleotides, the CDR3 is TGCAGTGCTAGGGACACCGGGACAGGGGGAGGTTACGAGCAGTACTTC. This sequence encodes CSARDTGTGGGYEQYF.

Points on this clonotype: A much larger clone lies a single base off, so this may be a read error. The chain has TRBV20-1 and TRBJ2-7; D possibly corresponds to TRBD2 (5 bases). Germline V gene sequence: CDR1 DFQATT, CDR2 SNEGSKA (reference sequence). CDR3 length: 15 residues. V lost 3 bases and J 2 bases, leaving 17 bases between the germline ends. The CDR3 DNA is TGCAGTGCTAGTGCGACTACTAAGCCACCCTACGAGCAGTACTTC. Its translation is CSASATTKPPYEQYF.